The sequence of this T cell receptor beta chain was determined in a study of cytotoxic CD8 clonotypes in ibrutinib-treated CLL. Study-level points and caveats: Samples from sustained-remission and progressing patients were taken at different times. Treatment left the uncommon public clonotypes either contracted or stable in frequency. Pretreatment clonality was elevated relative to age-matched healthy donors and paralleled circulating CD8+ T-cell counts.

Depths of 1 in 200,000 to 1 in 1 million T cells were the sequencing target. TCRdb's table, derived via immunoSEQ multiplex PCR, lists solely in-frame clones and lacks some. The sample contains about 160,000 clones, 88% of which appear only once. This clone was recorded only once. Its target is unknown. This CDR3 spans 16 amino acids. V lost 2 bases to trimming and J lost 2 bases; unmatched junction nucleotides: 4. Germline V gives CDR1 MDHEN, CDR2 SYDVKM. The material sequenced was PBMCs, taken at disease progression, from a patient treated with ibrutinib. The J gene is TRBJ1-2, the V gene TRBV28; 11 bases agree with TRBD1. This TCR was recovered from a human donor with chronic lymphocytic leukemia. This chain's CDR3 is CASSLGGQGENYGYTF. Here the CDR3 DNA reads TGTGCCAGCAGTTTAGGGGGACAGGGGGAAAACTATGGCTACACCTTC.